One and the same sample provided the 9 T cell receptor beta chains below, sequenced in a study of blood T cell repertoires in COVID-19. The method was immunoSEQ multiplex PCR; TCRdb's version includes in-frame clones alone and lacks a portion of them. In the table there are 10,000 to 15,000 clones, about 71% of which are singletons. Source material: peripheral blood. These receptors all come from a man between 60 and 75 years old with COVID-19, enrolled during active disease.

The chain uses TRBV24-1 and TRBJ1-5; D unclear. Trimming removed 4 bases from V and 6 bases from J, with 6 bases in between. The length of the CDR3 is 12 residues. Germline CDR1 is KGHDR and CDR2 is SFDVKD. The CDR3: CATSERSQPQHF. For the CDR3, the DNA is TGTGCCACCAGTGAGCGGAGTCAGCCCCAGCATTTT.

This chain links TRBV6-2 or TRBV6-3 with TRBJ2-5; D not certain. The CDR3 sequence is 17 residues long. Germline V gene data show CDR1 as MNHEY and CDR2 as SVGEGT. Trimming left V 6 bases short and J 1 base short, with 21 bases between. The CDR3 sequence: CASSLLFPQVVQETQYF. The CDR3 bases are TGTGCCAGCAGCCTCCTATTCCCCCAGGTAGTCCAAGAGACCCAGTACTTC.

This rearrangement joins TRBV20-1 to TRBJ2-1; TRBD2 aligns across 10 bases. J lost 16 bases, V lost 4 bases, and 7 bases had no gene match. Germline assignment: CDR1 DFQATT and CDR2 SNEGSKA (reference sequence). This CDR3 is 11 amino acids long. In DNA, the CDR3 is TGCAGTGCTACACCGGGACTAGCGTCTTTCTTC. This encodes CSATPGLASFF.

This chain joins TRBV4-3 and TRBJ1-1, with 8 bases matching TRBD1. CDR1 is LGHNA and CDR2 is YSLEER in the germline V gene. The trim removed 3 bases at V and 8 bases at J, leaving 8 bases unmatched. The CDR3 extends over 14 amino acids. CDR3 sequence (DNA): TGCGCCAGCAGCCAGACGGACAGGGCGTCCGAAGCTTTCTTT. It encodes CASSQTDRASEAFF.

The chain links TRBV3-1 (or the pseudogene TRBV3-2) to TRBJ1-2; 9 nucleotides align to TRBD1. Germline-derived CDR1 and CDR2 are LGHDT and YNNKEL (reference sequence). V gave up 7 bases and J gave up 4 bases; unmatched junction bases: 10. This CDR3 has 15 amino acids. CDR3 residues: CASTIGTGTPYGYTF. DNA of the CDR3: TGTGCCAGCACTATAGGGACAGGGACTCCCTATGGCTACACCTTC.

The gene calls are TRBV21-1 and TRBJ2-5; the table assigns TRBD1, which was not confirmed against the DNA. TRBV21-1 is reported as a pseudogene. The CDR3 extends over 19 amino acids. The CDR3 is CASSKSDGTGGRDQETQYF. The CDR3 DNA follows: TGTGCCAGCAGCAAAAGCGACGGGACAGGGGGCAGGGATCAAGAGACCCAGTACTTC.

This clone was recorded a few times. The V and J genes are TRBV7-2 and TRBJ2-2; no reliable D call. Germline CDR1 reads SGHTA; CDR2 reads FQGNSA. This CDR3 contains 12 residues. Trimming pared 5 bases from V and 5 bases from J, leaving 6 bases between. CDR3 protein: CASSPSTGELFF. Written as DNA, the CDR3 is TGTGCCAGCAGCCCCTCTACCGGGGAGCTGTTTTTT.

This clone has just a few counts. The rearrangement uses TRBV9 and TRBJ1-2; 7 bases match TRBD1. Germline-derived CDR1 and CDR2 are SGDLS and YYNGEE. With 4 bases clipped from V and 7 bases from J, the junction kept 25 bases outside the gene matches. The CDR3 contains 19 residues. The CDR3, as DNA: TGTGCCAGCAGCCCCGGGGGGGAGAAGACAGGGTTACCCCACGGTGGCTACACCTTC. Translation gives CASSPGGEKTGLPHGGYTF.

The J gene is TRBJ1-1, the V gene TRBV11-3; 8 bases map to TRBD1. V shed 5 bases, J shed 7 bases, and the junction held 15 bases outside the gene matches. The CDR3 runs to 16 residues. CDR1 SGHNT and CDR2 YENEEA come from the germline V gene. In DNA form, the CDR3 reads TGTGCCAGCAGCCGACCCATACAGGGGGTCCGTGGTGAAGCTTTCTTT. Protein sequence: CASSRPIQGVRGEAFF.